This T cell receptor beta chain emerged from a study of T cell clonotyping in hematopoietic cell transplantation (dated by TCRdb to the early 2020s). Broadly, across the study: Pretransplant samples from recipients were collected after cytoreduction. A total of around 140 blood samples were collected in the study from approximately 32 consecutive transplant recipients and their related donors. Patient recruitment ran from late 2015 to early 2017, and follow-up continued until late 2020 or death.

According to the germline V gene, CDR1 reads LGHNA and CDR2 reads YSLEER. Including the terminal cysteine and phenylalanine, the CDR3 comprises 14 residues. Only the CDR3 DNA is retained, 42 bases long and in frame from the first base. V was cut back by 4 bases and J by 2 bases, leaving a gap of 11 bases between them. The sample holds one count of this clone. Its antigen is not yet known. Base qualities are missing; no much larger clone stands one base away. Results the study describes overall, beyond this receptor: The sample size was limited and the cells went unsorted, which meant the CD4 and CD8 repertoire contributions could not be told apart. Only a small fraction of recipient repertoires overlapped donor repertoires, with over 97% appearing de novo at the given depth. Recipient TCR diversity fell after transplant, with pathologically expanded clonotypes rising progressively from day 30 to day 180. Donor and pretransplant recipient Inverse Simpson Index values predicted broader posttransplant TCR repertoire diversity.

With the immunoSEQ assay, which is a bias-controlled multiplex PCR relying on V- and J-specific primers, TCR beta CDR3 regions were amplified from genomic DNA. A proprietary barcode and Illumina adapter sequences were added to the CDR3 amplicons in a second PCR step. An Illumina MiSeq instrument was used to sequence the CDR3 libraries. Under the source paper's analysis protocol: Export and quality control were performed with immunoSEQ Analyzer 3.0, and downstream analyses were performed with R Bioconductor and Immunarch. Only productive rearrangements in the normalized downsampled data set were used to calculate repertoire metrics. In the normalized cohort, a clonotype counted as pathologically expanded if the clonotype was larger than 5 templates. Repertoire diversity was measured with the Inverse Simpson Index. CMV-specificity analyses were carried out on the non-normalized data set to capture all clonotypes. Drawn from immuneACCESS, this table holds only the in-frame rearrangements with V and J called that TCRdb kept. Clones are partly lost; checked studies trace under half to an unresolved V gene and leave the rest unexplained. The V and J calls and clone size are taken from that table; D and trimming were inferred from the DNA. Counted in this sample were roughly 17,000 clones; about 92% of them appeared once. The biggest ten clones account for around 1.8% of the sample.

What this sample's time point label stands for: recipient sample about 28 days before transplant, after cytoreduction. Blood samples were obtained from recipients approximately 28 days before transplant and at days 30, 100 and 180 after transplant. Using Nuclei Lysis Solution, genomic DNA was extracted from unfractionated peripheral blood mononuclear cells that were either fresh or cryopreserved. The TCR originated in a man younger than 30 with biphenotypic leukemia. Some clones in this sample may be carry-over from other donors' samples. The specimen comprised peripheral blood mononuclear cells, sampled before stem cell transplant. Recombination joined TRBV4-3 with TRBJ2-5, with a tentative D gene TRBD2 over 6 matching bases. In nucleotides, the sequence is TGCGCCAGCAGCCCGGGACTCGATCAAGAGACCCAGTACTTC. Translated, it gives CASSPGLDQETQYF.